Each of the 5 T cell receptor beta chains below was sequenced from the same sample in a study of control samples from healthy donors and cancer patients. Assay: immunoSEQ multiplex PCR; the TCRdb copy retains only in-frame clones and omits some. This table has under 100,000 clones, roughly 93% appearing once. The sample comprised blood. Receptors originate from a woman in her twenties or thirties in good health.

Remarks on this clone: The same CDR3 is also encoded by other DNA sequences in this sample. The rearrangement joins TRBV30 to TRBJ1-2; D call uncertain. Trimming removed 0 bases at V and 4 bases at J, with 6 bases between. The CDR3 length is 12 residues. Germline V gene sequence: CDR1 GTSNPN, CDR2 SVGIG (reference sequence). The CDR3 loop is CAWSVGGYGYTF. DNA for the CDR3: TGTGCCTGGAGTGTAGGTGGCTATGGCTACACCTTC.

The chain combines TRBV11-3 with TRBJ1-1, with D tentatively TRBD1 (6 bases). This CDR3 has 15 residues. V was shortened by 5 bases and J by 5 bases, with 18 bases between the two germline ends. Germline V lookup: CDR1 SGHNT, CDR2 YENEEA. The CDR3: CASSPRGGVGTEAFF. The CDR3 DNA reads as TGTGCCAGCAGCCCGAGAGGGGGAGTGGGTACTGAAGCTTTCTTT.

V usage is TRBV27 and J usage is TRBJ1-6; TRBD1 might be the D (5 bases). There are 16 residues in the CDR3. The V gene lost 6 bases and the J gene lost 0 bases, with 12 bases spanning the gap. Germline loops: CDR1 MNHEY, CDR2 SMNVEV (reference sequence). CDR3 nucleotides: TGTGCCAGCAGACGCAGGGATTACTCCTATAATTCACCCCTCCACTTT. It specifies CASRRRDYSYNSPLHF.

V gene TRBV28 combines with J gene TRBJ1-5, with D possibly TRBD1 on 5 matching bases. Germline CDR1 is MDHEN and CDR2 is SYDVKM. V was clipped by 3 bases and J by 3 bases, with 12 bases between them. The CDR3 consists of 15 residues. CDR3 nucleotides: TGTGCCAGCAGTTTTATCCGGACACCCAATCAGCCCCAGCATTTT. This gives the protein CASSFIRTPNQPQHF.

This chain joins TRBV24-1 and TRBJ2-3; unclear D gene. CDR1 is KGHDR and CDR2 is SFDVKD in the germline V gene. V lost 0 bases and J lost 6, with 12 bases in between. CDR3 length: 15 residues. The CDR3 loop reads CATSDLPGGYDTQYF. The CDR3 coding sequence is TGTGCCACCAGTGATTTGCCGGGCGGTTACGATACGCAGTATTTT.